This T cell receptor beta chain was recorded in a study of T cell repertoires in aging, cancer and after chemotherapy. The study's findings and limits: Immunological memory after chemotherapy cannot be judged from the repertoire data.

Germline values: CDR1 MNHEY, CDR2 SVGAGI. Trimming took off 2 bases at V and 5 bases at J, with 12 bases between the two ends. The CDR3 has 14 residues. Multiplex touch-down PCR with TRB-A/B primers amplified rearranged V-D-J TRB sequences. From the multiplex PCR reads, TCRdb called clonotypes with MiXCR, one entry per CDR3 protein. The sample contains just under 6,500 distinct CDR3 sequences, approximately 40% of which appear only once. This clonotype was counted a few times. Its antigen remains unknown. TCR beta rearrangements were amplified from peripheral blood genomic DNA. Material: blood. The sequence came from a human donor in good health. V gene TRBV6-5 combines with J gene TRBJ1-2, with a tentative D call TRBD1 (5 bases). The CDR3 nucleotides are TGTGCCAGCAGTTACGACGGGGACCTTTATGGCTACACCTTC. Amino acid sequence: CASSYDGDLYGYTF.